The clone carrying this T cell receptor beta chain has a count of ten or more. What it recognizes is unknown. This sample stems from a study of metastatic and nonmetastatic thyroid tumors. The overall study: Both malignant and benign thyroid patients supplied peripheral blood and tumor or nodule tissue samples, across which the repertoires of these patients were then compared.

General observations from the study: It was reportedly found that TCR beta diversity was significantly higher in malignant thyroid tumors than in benign nodules, a difference seen in both blood and tumor samples.

In the study's own analysis: Building a distant-metastasis classifier for papillary thyroid cancer drew on CDR3 differences across clinicopathological groups. TCRdb reassembled clones from the PCR reads with MiXCR. These V and J calls originate from TCRdb's pipeline instead of the authors' own analysis. This sample has fewer than 100,000 clones, with about 16% found just once. The entire patient cohort was treatment-naive prior to thyroid surgery. The sequence came from a female donor with papillary thyroid cancer or a benign thyroid nodule (not recorded which). Some clones in this sample may be carry-over from other donors' samples. The material sequenced was blood.

This CDR3 is CASSTSGGAEDEQFF. The DNA of the CDR3 is TGTGCCAGCAGCACTAGCGGGGGGGCGGAGGATGAGCAGTTCTTC. The rearrangement joins TRBV7-3 to TRBJ2-1; 13 nucleotides align to TRBD2. The CDR3 is 15 residues long. Germline trimming cut 5 bases from V and 8 bases from J; bases unmatched to any gene: 6. Germline V gene data show CDR1 as SGHTA and CDR2 as FQGTGA.